This entry is about one T cell receptor (beta chain). It has no known antigen specificity. No much larger clone exists at a distance of one base, and base qualities are not known. The data were obtained in a study of cytotoxic CD8 clonotypes in ibrutinib-treated CLL (dated by TCRdb to the early 2020s). About the study as a whole: The cohort included more than 14 treatment-naive and 11 relapsed/refractory patients; 17 to 18 were IGHV unmutated. Responses were partial in some 24 patients and complete in 2; after median approximately 5.5 years follow-up, about 14 stayed in remission and about twelve progressed. Samples at response were collected after a median of approximately twelve months of treatment, with a range of 6 to 36 months. Samples averaged about 260,000 productive templates and approximately 100,000 productive rearrangements. Longitudinal samples were obtainable from 26 of the 86 participants in the trial. Cryopreserved peripheral blood mononuclear cells were collected at three points: before therapy, at response, and at either sustained remission or disease progression. Every remission and progressive disease sample was obtained while ibrutinib was still being received by the patients. The research as a whole found: Clonality increased at ibrutinib response, stayed stable in sustained remission, and fell back toward baseline at progression. Baseline clonality was found to be higher than that of age-matched healthy donors and was strongly correlated with circulating CD8+ T-cell counts. Public clonotypes were rare and either shrank or stayed stable during treatment, and the rise in clonality at ibrutinib response reflected expansion of private clonotypes. Lymph node repertoires were not examined, and the timing of sampling was not matched between patients in sustained remission and those whose disease progressed.

The time point label on this specimen signifies: 12 to 13 months on ibrutinib. For TCR beta library preparation, about 1.8 micrograms of genomic DNA were isolated from cryopreserved PBMCs. High-throughput TCR beta sequencing was performed on longitudinal blood samples from CLL patients receiving ibrutinib monotherapy. Patients were enrolled in a phase 2 open-label single-center ibrutinib monotherapy trial. CDR1 and CDR2 are read off the germline V gene (reference sequence) as LNHNV and YYDKDF. The junction carries 19 bases between V and J, which are trimmed by 9 bases and 8 bases respectively. Measured from the cysteine to the phenylalanine, the CDR3 is 14 residues long. The retained sequence is limited to the CDR3, 42 bases, with the frame set at the first base. A MiSeq instrument was used for deep resolution sequencing, which targeted depths ranging from 1 in 1 million up to 1 in 200,000 T cells, with coverage averaging 10x for each clonotype. TCR beta libraries were generated with the immunoSEQ hsTCRB Kit. In the original analysis: The data were analyzed with ImmunoSEQ Analyzer and ImmunoSEQ Data Assistant, and V, D and J gene assignments followed IMGT definitions. Clonality, which ranges from 0 to 1, was calculated as one minus the normalized Shannon entropy of productive rearrangement frequencies. Public clonotype analysis was restricted to overrepresented clonotypes comprising at least 0.05% of each patient's repertoire. About a dozen repertoires from age-matched healthy donors, obtained from immuneACCESS, served as clonality controls. Here the immuneACCESS table is served through TCRdb, limited to in-frame sequences with V and J called. Missing clones are a known gap in these copies; in checked studies unresolved V genes cover under half, and the rest lacks a known reason. The V and J calls and clone size are taken from that table; D and trimming were inferred from the DNA. This sample lists some 200,000 clones; about three quarters were detected once. Roughly 6.4% of the sample rests with the top ten.

The sample in question was PBMCs, obtained after 12 months of ibrutinib treatment. Recombination joined TRBV15 with TRBJ1-4, with a tentative D gene TRBD1 over 5 matching bases. The clonotype originates from a human donor with chronic lymphocytic leukemia. Read as DNA, the sequence is TGTGCCACTCGACGGGCGACACACAGGGAAAAACTGTTTTTT. Its protein reads: CATRRATHREKLFF.